The clone carrying this TCR beta chain was observed a single time. The entry originates in a study of cytomegalovirus exposure and HLA in healthy donors. Looked up from germline, CDR1 is SGHTA and CDR2 is FQGTGA. This CDR3 contains 16 residues. After removal of 1 base from V and 3 bases from J, the junction contained 7 bases not matched to a gene. PCR primers comprised 60 Vbeta and 13 Jbeta primers. Method: immunoSEQ multiplex PCR; TCRdb's copy keeps in-frame clones and lacks some. This table holds 150,000 to 200,000 clones, roughly 74% found once. This receptor was taken from a woman in her forties in good health and CMV-seropositive. The source material was PBMCs. The chain carries TRBV7-3 and TRBJ1-1, with 8 nucleotides matching TRBD1. CDR3 sequence: CASSLKSGGGYTEAFF. The CDR3 nucleotides read TGTGCCAGCAGCTTAAAGTCAGGGGGCGGCTACACTGAAGCTTTCTTT.